The clone carrying this T cell receptor beta chain was seen repeatedly, ten times or more. The antigen is not known. These data belong to a study of T cells in Graves' hyperthyroidism and ophthalmopathy. The ends lost 6 bases at V and 1 base at J; junction bases unmatched: 5. This CDR3 has 15 residues. CDR1 and CDR2 (germline): MNHNS, SASEGT. The study's findings and limits: Among thyroid clonotypes expanded above 0.001, most also appeared in blood.

Authors of the study amplified TCR beta CDR3 regions from RNA transcripts. HTBI primers were used for first-round RT-PCR of the TCR CDR3. TCRdb recomputed calls from the multiplex PCR reads with MiXCR, one row per CDR3 protein. The profile shows 280,000 or so distinct CDR3 sequences, roughly 15% of them singletons. This receptor was identified in a woman aged 45-60 years with Graves' hyperthyroidism that later progressed to Graves' ophthalmopathy. The chain is built from TRBV6-1 and TRBJ1-5; 8 nucleotides align to TRBD1. Material for sequencing was blood. The CDR3 reads CASRGGQGSNQPQHF. The CDR3 DNA is TGTGCCAGCAGGGGAGGACAGGGAAGCAATCAGCCCCAGCATTTT.